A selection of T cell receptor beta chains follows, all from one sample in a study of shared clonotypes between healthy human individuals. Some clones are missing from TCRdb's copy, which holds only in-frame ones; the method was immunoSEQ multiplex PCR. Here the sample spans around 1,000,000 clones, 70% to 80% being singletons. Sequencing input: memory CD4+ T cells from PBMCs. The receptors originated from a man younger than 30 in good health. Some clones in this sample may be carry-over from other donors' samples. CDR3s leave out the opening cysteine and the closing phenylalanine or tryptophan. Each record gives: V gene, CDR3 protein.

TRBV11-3 ASSQGTGGYQETQY
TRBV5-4 ASSLPGRASGETQY
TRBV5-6 ASSLGAAGRSTQY
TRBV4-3 ASSQDWRGDTQY
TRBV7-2 ASSLVVSAGNTIY
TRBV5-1 ASSFAGGIGELF
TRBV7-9 ASSLGGTGQEKLF
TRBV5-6 ASSLSYSPSYEQY
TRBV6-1 ASSASSGYGYT
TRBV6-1 ASSEVKTSAYSTDTQY
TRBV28 ASSFQGLDTEAF
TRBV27 ASSLNSGSLADTQY
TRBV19 ASSSLPQGRQDTQY
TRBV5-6 ASSSRLAGLAETQY
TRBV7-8 ASSLAGRTGGMSGYT